The 28 T cell receptor beta chains presented below share a single source sample, sequenced in a study of beta chain features in type 1 diabetes. The study reverse transcribed the entire isolated RNA, so it sequenced expressed TCRB transcripts. Profiled with immunoSEQ multiplex PCR; TCRdb holds only in-frame clones, not every one. Of around 300,000 clones listed, approximately 8% are singletons. Sequences were obtained from central memory CD4+ T cells from blood. These receptors were taken from a woman aged 18 to 35 in good health.

This clone was picked up many times. The chain combines TRBV10-3 with TRBJ1-2; D ambiguous. The CDR3 contains 13 residues. Germline V gene data show CDR1 as ENHRY and CDR2 as SYGVKD. Trimming shortened V by 6 bases and J by 4 bases, and 12 bases separated the two germline ends. The CDR3 here is CAISLVKGYGYTF. DNA for the CDR3: TGTGCCATCAGCCTCGTGAAAGGCTATGGCTACACCTTC.

The chain employs TRBV5-1 and TRBJ2-1, with 10 bases aligning to TRBD2. CDR1 is SGHRS and CDR2 is YFSETQ in the germline V gene. CDR3 length equals 15 residues. V lost 3 bases to trimming and J lost 5 bases; unmatched junction nucleotides: 5. Here the CDR3 DNA reads TGCGCCAGCAGCTCGGGACTAGCGAAACACAATGAGCAGTTCTTC. Translation gives CASSSGLAKHNEQFF.

This chain connects TRBV5-4 to TRBJ2-5, with 14 bases matching TRBD2. Germline values: CDR1 SGHNT, CDR2 YYREEE (reference sequence). Trimming took 4 bases from V and 1 from J; bases not matched to a gene: 12. The CDR3 has 19 amino acids. DNA for the CDR3: TGTGCCAGCAGCCCTGGTAGACTAGCGGGAGGGCCGGCCCAAGAGACCCAGTACTTC. It is translated as CASSPGRLAGGPAQETQYF.

This clone was counted between two and nine times. The chain joins TRBV5-1 to TRBJ2-7; 8 bases line up with TRBD1. Germline lookup yields CDR1 SGHRS and CDR2 YFSETQ. The CDR3 totals 14 residues. Unmatched junction bases numbered 4, after V lost 3 bases and J lost 2 bases. The CDR3 sequence is CASSSPGQAYEQYF. The CDR3 DNA is TGCGCCAGCAGCTCCCCGGGACAGGCCTACGAGCAGTACTTC.

This clone was counted between two and nine times. DNA for the CDR3: TGTGCCAGCCGGGCCAGTATCAATCAGCCCCAGCATTTT. Encoded protein: CASRASINQPQHF. The genes are TRBV6-1 and TRBJ1-5; no firm D call. Germline V CDR1 and CDR2: MNHNS, SASEGT. This CDR3 comprises 13 residues. Deletions cut 8 bases from V and 3 bases from J, with 11 bases between.

A remark on this clone: The sample has other DNA sequences that encode this CDR3 too. The chain combines TRBV7-2 with TRBJ1-5; 8 bases are a match to TRBD1. Trimming removed 4 bases from V and 4 bases from J; junction bases left unmatched: 6. CDR1 SGHTA and CDR2 FQGNSA come from the germline V gene. CDR3 length: 15 amino acids. This CDR3 reads CASSSLGQGNQPQHF. CDR3 bases: TGTGCCAGCAGCTCCCTCGGACAGGGTAATCAGCCCCAGCATTTT.

V is TRBV7-3 and J is TRBJ2-3; TRBD2 might be the D (5 bases). Trimming cost V 6 bases and J 3 bases, with 13 bases left between them. Germline V gives CDR1 SGHTA, CDR2 FQGTGA. The CDR3 runs to 14 residues. The CDR3 DNA is TGTGCCAGCAGTAGGGTGGCGGGTACAGATACGCAGTATTTT. Translated: CASSRVAGTDTQYF.

This clone came up a few times. The rearrangement uses TRBV6-6 and TRBJ2-1, with 8 bases identical to TRBD1. Germline V gene sequence: CDR1 MNHNY, CDR2 SVGAGI (reference sequence). The CDR3 length is 16 residues. V shed 6 bases, J shed 0 bases, and the junction held 7 bases outside the gene matches. This CDR3 is CASRPGTGRSYNEQFF. CDR3 nucleotide sequence: TGTGCCAGCAGGCCCGGGACAGGTCGCTCCTACAATGAGCAGTTCTTC.

This clone was seen a handful of times. The chain combines TRBV6-6 with TRBJ1-3; D might be TRBD1 (6 bases). Trimming removed 3 bases from V and 3 bases from J, with 12 bases in between. The CDR3 consists of 15 residues. Germline V lookup: CDR1 MNHNY, CDR2 SVGAGI (reference sequence). CDR3: CASSYAGQLGNTIYF. CDR3 coding DNA: TGTGCCAGCAGTTATGCAGGACAGCTTGGAAACACCATATATTTT.

The chain uses TRBV7-2 and TRBJ1-2, with D unresolved. Looked up from germline, CDR1 is SGHTA and CDR2 is FQGNSA. The V end was cut by 5 bases, the J end by 8 bases, with 9 bases between. The CDR3 has 11 amino acids. The DNA for the CDR3 is TGTGCCAGCAGCGTATCAAGGGGCTACACCTTC. It is translated as CASSVSRGYTF.

The gene calls are TRBV20-1 and TRBJ1-2; D not certain. In germline, CDR1 is DFQATT, CDR2 SNEGSKA (reference sequence). CDR3 length: 8 amino acids. Trimming shortened V by 7 bases and J by 8 bases, and 5 bases separated the two germline ends. This CDR3 reads CSVGGYTF. CDR3 DNA: TGCAGTGTCGGCGGCTACACCTTC.

Only a few counts were recorded for this clone. The chain combines TRBV6-6 with TRBJ2-3, with 7 bases identical to TRBD1. Germline CDR1 and CDR2: MNHNY and SVGAGI (reference sequence). The CDR3 sequence is 14 residues long. The junction had 4 bases not matched to a gene; V was cut back by 7 bases and J by 0 bases. The CDR3 spells CASMTGLSTDTQYF. The DNA of the CDR3 is TGTGCCAGCATGACAGGGCTTAGCACAGATACGCAGTATTTT.

This clone turned up a few times. The chain carries TRBV7-8 and TRBJ2-7; the D gene is possibly TRBD1 (6 bases). CDR1 and CDR2 (germline): SGHVS, FQNEAQ. Trimming pared 4 bases from V and 2 bases from J, leaving 15 bases between. The CDR3 loop spans 15 amino acids. CDR3 amino acids: CASSSPGRGTYEQYV. CDR3 nucleotide sequence: TGTGCCAGCAGCTCACCCGGTAGGGGGACCTACGAGCAGTACGTC.

CDR3 sequence (DNA): TGTGCCAGCAGCCGGGACAGGGGTTATAGTGCCAATTCACCCCTCCACTTT. Translation gives CASSRDRGYSANSPLHF. V gene TRBV27 combines with J gene TRBJ1-6; 10 bases line up with TRBD1. The CDR3 has 17 residues. Per the germline V gene, CDR1 is MNHEY and CDR2 is SMNVEV (reference sequence). V gave up 6 bases and J gave up 7 bases; unmatched junction bases: 12.

This clone was counted a few times. Here the CDR3 DNA reads TGTGCCAGCAGCTTAGGGGACAGGATCGGGGCCGGGGAGCTGTTTTTT. It translates to CASSLGDRIGAGELFF. This rearrangement joins TRBV7-8 to TRBJ2-2, with TRBD1 matching over 8 bases. The V gene's germline CDR1 is SGHVS and CDR2 FQNEAQ. The CDR3 loop spans 16 amino acids. The V segment lost 1 base and the J segment 6 bases; nucleotides outside the gene matches: 7.

The V gene is TRBV5-1, the J gene TRBJ2-1; 7 bases are a match to TRBD2. CDR3 size: 12 residues. Germline trimming cut 5 bases from V and 10 bases from J; bases unmatched to any gene: 6. CDR1 and CDR2 from the germline V gene are SGHRS and YFSETQ. CDR3 amino acids: CASSRDYREQFF. The CDR3 DNA reads as TGCGCCAGCAGTAGGGACTACAGGGAGCAGTTCTTC.

This clone was detected a few times. V is TRBV19 and J is TRBJ1-1; 9 bases line up with TRBD1. J lost 4 bases, V lost 6 bases, and 3 bases had no gene match. The CDR3 sequence is 13 residues long. Germline CDR1 reads LNHDA; CDR2 reads SQIVND (reference sequence). The DNA of the CDR3 is TGTGCCAGTAGCGACAGGGGGGGCACTGAAGCTTTCTTT. It codes for CASSDRGGTEAFF.

This clone was counted a few times. This rearrangement joins TRBV5-6 to TRBJ1-3, with unresolved D. From germline, CDR1 is SGHDT and CDR2 YYEEEE. Between the trimmed V and J ends, which lost 1 base and 0 bases, there was a span of 5 bases. The CDR3 is 14 amino acids. CDR3 DNA sequence: TGTGCCAGCAGCTTGAAGGGCTCTGGAAACACCATATATTTT. Amino acid sequence: CASSLKGSGNTIYF.

This chain uses TRBV5-8 with TRBJ2-6; unclear D gene. Trimming took 3 bases from V and 0 from J, leaving 4 bases between them. Germline values: CDR1 SGHTS, CDR2 YDEGEE. The CDR3 spans 14 residues. This CDR3 is CASSWISGANVLTF. CDR3 DNA: TGTGCCAGCAGCTGGATCTCTGGGGCCAACGTCCTGACTTTC. Full variable domain (remainder filled in from reference TRBV5-8 and TRBJ2-6): EAGVTQSPTHLIKTRGQQATLRCSPISGHTSVYWYQQALGLGLQFLLWYDEGEERNRGNFPPRFSGRQFPNYSSELNVNALELEDSALYLCASSWISGANVLTFGAGSRLTVL.

This clone has just a few counts. The V call is TRBV14, the J call TRBJ1-3; a weak D match, TRBD1 (5 bases). Deletions cut 0 bases from V and 0 bases from J, with 12 bases between. The CDR3 length is 17 residues. Germline-derived CDR1 and CDR2 are SGHDN and FVKESK. The CDR3 reads CASSQEQANGSGNTIYF. DNA of the CDR3: TGTGCCAGCAGCCAAGAACAGGCAAATGGCTCTGGAAACACCATATATTTT.

The V gene is TRBV11-2, the J gene TRBJ2-7; maybe TRBD2 (6 bases). This CDR3 spans 15 amino acids. The ends were cut back, 1 base at V and 0 bases at J, with 10 bases in the middle. CDR1 SGHAT and CDR2 FQNNGV come from the germline V gene. DNA for the CDR3: TGTGCCAGCAGCTTAGCGGGAGCCTCCTCCTACGAGCAGTACTTC. As protein: CASSLAGASSYEQYF. Full variable domain (outside the CDR3, taken from reference TRBV11-2 and TRBJ2-7): EAGVAQSPRYKIIEKRQSVAFWCNPISGHATLYWYQQILGQGPKLLIQFQNNGVVDDSQLPKDRFSAERLKGVDSTLKIQPAKLEDSAVYLCASSLAGASSYEQYFGPGTRLTVT.

This clone was found a few times. Other DNA sequences of this sample code for an identical CDR3. The chain employs TRBV6-5 and TRBJ1-6; 7 bases map to TRBD1. V was pared by 5 bases and J by 7 bases, with 5 bases of the junction left unmatched. This CDR3 region has 14 residues. Germline CDR1 and CDR2: MNHEY and SVGAGI. In DNA form, the CDR3 reads TGTGCCAGCAGTAGACAGGGAGGAAATTCACCCCTCCACTTT. Its translation is CASSRQGGNSPLHF.

This clone has a count of ten or more. The rearrangement links TRBV5-5 to TRBJ2-1, with a tentative D call TRBD1 (5 bases). V lost 1 base and J 0 bases, leaving 17 bases between the germline ends. Per the germline V gene, CDR1 is SGHKS and CDR2 is YYEKEE (reference sequence). This CDR3 comprises 18 residues. CDR3 sequence reads: CASSLIVGLDSSYNEQFF. The CDR3 region has the DNA TGTGCCAGCAGCTTGATAGTAGGTCTTGACAGCTCCTACAATGAGCAGTTCTTC.

This clone was seen a few times. The genes are TRBV27 and TRBJ2-5; 7 positions agree with TRBD1. The CDR3 sequence is 15 residues long. With 5 bases clipped from V and 2 bases from J, the junction kept 8 bases outside the gene matches. Germline CDR1 reads MNHEY; CDR2 reads SMNVEV (reference sequence). DNA of the CDR3: TGTGCCAGCAGTGGGTTGGGGACAGAGCAAGAGACCCAGTACTTC. Its protein is CASSGLGTEQETQYF.

This clone was picked up a small number of times. This rearrangement joins TRBV6-1 to TRBJ1-1; D remains unclear. This CDR3 spans 13 amino acids. Deletions cut 7 bases from V and 0 bases from J, with 9 bases between. Germline V CDR1 and CDR2: MNHNS, SASEGT. The DNA of the CDR3 is TGTGCCAGCACAGAGCAGCTGAACACTGAAGCTTTCTTT. It translates to CASTEQLNTEAFF.

CDR3 nucleotide sequence: TGTGCCAGCAGTGGGGCAACTAGCAATCAGCCCCAGCATTTT. Protein: CASSGATSNQPQHF. The chain has TRBV6-1 and TRBJ1-5; the D is unclear. CDR1 is MNHNS, CDR2 SASEGT, per germline. This CDR3 is 14 amino acids long. The V and J ends lost 4 bases and 0 bases respectively, with 7 bases between them.

CDR3 residues: CASARDREYGYTF. The CDR3 bases are TGCGCCAGTGCCCGGGACAGGGAGTATGGCTACACCTTC. The genes are TRBV4-3 and TRBJ1-2; TRBD1 agrees at 9 bases. J was trimmed by 5 bases and V by 9 bases; bases with no gene match: 7. The germline V gene has CDR1 LGHNA and CDR2 YSLEER. The length of the CDR3 is 13 residues.

This clone was seen a handful of times. The chain carries TRBV5-1 and TRBJ2-5; no definite D call. Germline V lookup: CDR1 SGHRS, CDR2 YFSETQ. This CDR3 is 14 amino acids long. Trimming left V 0 bases short and J 1 base short, with 7 bases between. The CDR3: CASSLVPFQETQYF. CDR3 DNA: TGCGCCAGCAGCTTGGTTCCATTCCAAGAGACCCAGTACTTC.